The clone carrying this TCR beta chain was detected a few times. This clone may be a read error of a much larger clone one base away. The source material, RNA transcripts, was used to amplify TCR beta CDR3 regions. In the first-round RT-PCR of the TCR CDR3, the HTBI primer set was used. TCRdb re-called the multiplex PCR reads through MiXCR, storing one row per CDR3 protein. The sample holds 550,000 to 700,000 distinct CDR3 sequences; about 45% are singletons and the top ten take 19%. The CDR3 consists of 15 residues. The V gene's germline CDR1 is SGHTA and CDR2 FQGTGA. This sample was included in a study of T cells in Graves' hyperthyroidism and ophthalmopathy.

The sequencing sample was made of peripheral blood or thyroid tissue (not recorded which). V usage is TRBV7-3 and J usage is TRBJ1-5; D gene uncertain. The sequence was obtained from an adult woman with Graves' disease, either hyperthyroidism or ophthalmopathy (not recorded which). The CDR3 DNA follows: TGTGCCAGCAGCTTAAGGGGATGTAGCGATCAGCCCCAGCATTTT. This sequence encodes CASSLRGCSDQPQHF.